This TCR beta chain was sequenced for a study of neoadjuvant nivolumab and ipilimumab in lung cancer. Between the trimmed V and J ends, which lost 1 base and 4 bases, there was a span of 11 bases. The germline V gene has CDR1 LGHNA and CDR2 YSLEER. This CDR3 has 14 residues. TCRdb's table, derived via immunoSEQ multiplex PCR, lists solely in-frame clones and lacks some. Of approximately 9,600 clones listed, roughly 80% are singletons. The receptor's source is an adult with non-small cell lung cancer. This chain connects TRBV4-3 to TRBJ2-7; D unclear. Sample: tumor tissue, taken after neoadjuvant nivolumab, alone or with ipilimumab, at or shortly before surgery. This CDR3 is CASSQAATGYEQYF. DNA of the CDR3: TGCGCCAGCAGCCAAGCTGCGACTGGTTACGAGCAGTACTTC.